Following are 11 T cell receptor beta chains from one sample sequenced in a study of OX40 agonist ivuxolimab in advanced cancers. Measured with immunoSEQ multiplex PCR; TCRdb has only the in-frame clones, and not every one. In the table there are 30,000 or so clones, roughly nine tenths of which are singletons. The specimen was CD4+ or CD8+ T cells sorted from blood, collected in a trial of the OX40 agonist ivuxolimab. The receptors were gathered from an adult with an advanced solid tumor such as melanoma, head and neck, liver or kidney cancer.

V and J are TRBV7-9 and TRBJ2-3; 13 bases agree with TRBD2. The CDR3 runs 15 residues. With 4 bases clipped from V and 7 bases from J, the junction kept 5 bases outside the gene matches. Per germline, CDR1 SEHNR and CDR2 FQNEAQ (reference sequence). The CDR3 DNA sequence: TGTGCCAGCAGCTCCGGGACTAGCGGGACGTATACGCAGTATTTT. It is translated as CASSSGTSGTYTQYF.

The J gene is TRBJ2-4, the V gene TRBV4-1; D is possibly TRBD1 (6 bases). With 0 bases removed from V and 6 bases from J, the gap between germline ends came to 9 bases. Germline V gives CDR1 MGHRA, CDR2 YSYEKL. This CDR3 comprises 14 residues. The DNA for the CDR3 is TGCGCCAGCAGCCAAGATCAGGGGCCAAACATTCAGTACTTC. Translation: CASSQDQGPNIQYF.

The genes are TRBV30 and TRBJ1-1, with 8 bases that match TRBD1. CDR3 length: 14 amino acids. Germline V lookup: CDR1 GTSNPN, CDR2 SVGIG (reference sequence). J gave up 1 base and V 6 bases, and 7 bases lay outside the gene matches. Here the CDR3 reads CACTPGQGNTEAFF. CDR3 DNA sequence: TGTGCCTGCACACCCGGACAGGGGAACACTGAAGCTTTCTTT. The full variable domain, in which reference TRBV30 and TRBJ1-1 provide the parts outside the CDR3, is SQTIHQWPATLVQPVGSPLSLECTVEGTSNPNLYWYRQAAGRGLQLLFYSVGIGQISSEVPQNLSASRPQDRQFILSSKKLLLSDSGFYLCACTPGQGNTEAFFGQGTRLTVV.

The chain carries TRBV9 and TRBJ2-1; D unclear. The length of the CDR3 is 13 residues. The V and J ends lost 6 bases and 4 bases respectively, with 11 bases between them. The germline CDR1 and CDR2 sequences are SGDLS and YYNGEE. The CDR3 region is CASKYRGYNEQFF. In nucleotides, the CDR3 is TGTGCCAGCAAGTACCGTGGATACAATGAGCAGTTCTTC.

This clone is a singleton in its sample. The J gene is TRBJ2-1, the V gene TRBV7-9; 7 bases match TRBD2. The ends lost 5 bases at V and 3 bases at J; junction bases unmatched: 10. CDR1 and CDR2 from the germline V gene are SEHNR and FQNEAQ (reference sequence). The CDR3 has 16 residues. The CDR3 region has the DNA TGTGCCAGCAGCCCTACTAGCGAGGGGAACTACAATGAGCAGTTCTTC. It yields the protein CASSPTSEGNYNEQFF.

The V call is TRBV5-1, the J call TRBJ2-5; D remains unclear. Germline-derived CDR1 and CDR2 are SGHRS and YFSETQ. The CDR3 extends over 14 amino acids. V lost 3 bases, J lost 0 bases, and 9 bases lay in between. CDR3 region: CASSSAAYQETQYF. The CDR3 DNA reads TGCGCCAGCAGCTCCGCGGCGTACCAAGAGACCCAGTACTTC.

The chain is built from TRBV21-1 and TRBJ1-1; the table names TRBD1, a call not compared with the DNA. TRBV21-1 is termed a pseudogene. The CDR3 is 15 amino acids. CDR3 nucleotide sequence: TGTGCCAGCAGCCAGGGGGAAGGGATGAGGACTGAAGCTTTCTTT. Residues: CASSQGEGMRTEAFF.

The chain links TRBV10-3 to TRBJ2-1; 12 bases map to TRBD2. The germline CDR1 and CDR2 sequences are ENHRY and SYGVKD. This CDR3 has 17 amino acids. Trimming removed 2 bases from V and 0 bases from J; junction bases left unmatched: 2. CDR3 region: CAISEMTSGSSYNEQFF. The CDR3 nucleotides read TGTGCCATCAGTGAGATGACTAGCGGGAGCTCCTACAATGAGCAGTTCTTC.

This chain joins TRBV28 and TRBJ1-5; no definite D call. The CDR3 loop spans 16 amino acids. Trimming removed 5 bases from V and 6 bases from J, with 20 bases in between. Germline V gives CDR1 MDHEN, CDR2 SYDVKM. CDR3 sequence reads: CASSHGPGGFAQPQHF. CDR3 coding DNA: TGTGCCAGCAGTCATGGTCCAGGTGGGTTTGCTCAGCCCCAGCATTTT.

This chain joins TRBV4-2 and TRBJ2-2; maybe TRBD2 (6 bases). Trimming took 3 bases from V and 4 from J, leaving 15 bases between them. Germline V lookup: CDR1 LGHNA, CDR2 YNFKEQ. This CDR3 region has 16 residues. The CDR3 sequence is CASSHEGREGTGELFF. As DNA, the CDR3 is TGTGCCAGCAGCCATGAGGGGCGGGAAGGCACCGGGGAGCTGTTTTTT.

The chain recombines TRBV19 with TRBJ2-2; TRBD2 aligns across 8 bases. Germline V CDR1 and CDR2: LNHDA, SQIVND (reference sequence). The CDR3 spans 16 residues. V lost 6 bases to trimming and J lost 4 bases; unmatched junction nucleotides: 10. CDR3 coding DNA: TGTGCCAGTAGCTCCGGGGGGGGGCGGATCACCGGGGAGCTGTTTTTT. Its translation is CASSSGGGRITGELFF.